This T cell receptor (beta chain) was identified in a study of blood T cells in healthy people across ages. The study's findings and limits: Naive and antigen-experienced cells were not separated, limiting conclusive comparison. A strong correlation was seen between TCR beta diversity and naive T cell percentage.

Alongside a J-beta primer mix, a sample-barcoded 5' primer served in a second PCR lasting roughly 6 to 11 cycles. There were at least 2.5 million CDR3-containing paired-end reads obtained from each sample. Using its own MiXCR run on the 5' RACE reads, TCRdb lists one record per CDR3 protein. This repertoire shows 800,000 or so distinct CDR3 sequences, 25% found once; its top ten account for around 3.6%. The germline gives CDR1 SGDLS, CDR2 YYNGEE. Trimming pared 0 bases from V and 6 bases from J, leaving 9 bases between. This CDR3 is built from 14 residues. This clonotype was seen more than once but under ten times. The antigen is not known. The same data also contributed to another study, on T cells of mothers and their children. That study reports: Related mother-child pairs showed slightly higher but non-significant overlap than unrelated pairs.

The sample taken for sequencing was blood. The source of this sequence is a boy aged 5-17 years in good health. This sequence joins TRBV9 and TRBJ2-2; D could derive from TRBD1 or TRBD2 (5 bases each). For the CDR3, the DNA is TGTGCCAGCAGCGTAGGAGGGGCGCCCGGGGAGCTGTTTTTT. Its protein is CASSVGGAPGELFF.